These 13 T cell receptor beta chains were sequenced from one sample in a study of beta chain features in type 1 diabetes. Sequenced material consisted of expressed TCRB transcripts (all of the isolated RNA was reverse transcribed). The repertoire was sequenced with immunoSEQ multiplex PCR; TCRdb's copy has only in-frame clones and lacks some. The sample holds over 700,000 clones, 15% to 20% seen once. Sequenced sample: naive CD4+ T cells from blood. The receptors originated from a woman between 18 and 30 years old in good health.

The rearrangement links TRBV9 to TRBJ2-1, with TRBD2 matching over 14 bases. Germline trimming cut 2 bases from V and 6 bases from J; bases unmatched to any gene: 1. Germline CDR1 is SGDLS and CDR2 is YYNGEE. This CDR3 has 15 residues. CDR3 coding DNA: TGTGCCAGCAGCGTCGGGACTAGCGGGGGCAATGAGCAGTTCTTC. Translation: CASSVGTSGGNEQFF.

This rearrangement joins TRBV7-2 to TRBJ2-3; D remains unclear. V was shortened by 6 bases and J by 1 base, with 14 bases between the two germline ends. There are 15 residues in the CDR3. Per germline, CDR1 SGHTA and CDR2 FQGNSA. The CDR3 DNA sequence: TGTGCCAGCAGTCCGGCCACGGCAGGCACAGATACGCAGTATTTT. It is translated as CASSPATAGTDTQYF.

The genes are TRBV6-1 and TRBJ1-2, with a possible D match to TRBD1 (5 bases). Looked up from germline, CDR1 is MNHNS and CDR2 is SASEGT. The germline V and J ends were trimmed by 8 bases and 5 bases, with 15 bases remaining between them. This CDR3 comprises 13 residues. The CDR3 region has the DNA TGTGCCAGCGCTTTAGGGGAGGAGTATGGCTACACCTTC. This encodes CASALGEEYGYTF.

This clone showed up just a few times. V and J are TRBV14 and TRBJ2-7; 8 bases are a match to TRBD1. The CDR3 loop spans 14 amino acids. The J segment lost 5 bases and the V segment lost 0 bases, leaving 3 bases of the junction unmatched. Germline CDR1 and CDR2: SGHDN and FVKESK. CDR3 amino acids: CASSQERTGNEQYF. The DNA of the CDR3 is TGTGCCAGCAGCCAAGAGAGGACAGGGAACGAGCAGTACTTC. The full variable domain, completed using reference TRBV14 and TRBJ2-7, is EAGVTQFPSHSVIEKGQTVTLRCDPISGHDNLYWYRRVMGKEIKFLLHFVKESKQDESGMPNNRFLAERTGGTYSTLKVQPAELEDSGVYFCASSQERTGNEQYFGPGTRLTVT.

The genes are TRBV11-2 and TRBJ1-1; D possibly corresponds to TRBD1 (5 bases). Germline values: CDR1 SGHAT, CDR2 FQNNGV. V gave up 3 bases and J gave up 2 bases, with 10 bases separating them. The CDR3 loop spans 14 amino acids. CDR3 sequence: CASSLTALNTEAFF. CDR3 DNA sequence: TGTGCCAGCAGCTTGACAGCCCTCAACACTGAAGCTTTCTTT.

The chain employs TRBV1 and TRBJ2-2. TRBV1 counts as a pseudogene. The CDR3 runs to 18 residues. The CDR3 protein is CTSSQVSFLGRNTGELFF. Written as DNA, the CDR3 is TGCACCAGCAGCCAAGTTTCTTTTCTGGGACGCAACACCGGGGAGCTGTTTTTT.

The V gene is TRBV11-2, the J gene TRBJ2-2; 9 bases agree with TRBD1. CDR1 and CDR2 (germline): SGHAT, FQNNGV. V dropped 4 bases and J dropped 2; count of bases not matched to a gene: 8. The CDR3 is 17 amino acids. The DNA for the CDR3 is TGTGCCAGCAGCTACTCCCCGGGACAGGGAAACACCGGGGAGCTGTTTTTT. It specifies CASSYSPGQGNTGELFF.

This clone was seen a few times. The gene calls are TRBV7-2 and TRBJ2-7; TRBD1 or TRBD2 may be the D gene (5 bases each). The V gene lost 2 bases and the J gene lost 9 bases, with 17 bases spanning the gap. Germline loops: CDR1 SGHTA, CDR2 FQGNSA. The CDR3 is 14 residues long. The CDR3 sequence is CASSLSFGARGQYF. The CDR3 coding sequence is TGTGCCAGCAGCTTATCATTCGGGGCGCGCGGGCAGTACTTC. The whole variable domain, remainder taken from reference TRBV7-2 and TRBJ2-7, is GAGVSQSPSNKVTEKGKDVELRCDPISGHTALYWYRQSLGQGLEFLIYFQGNSAPDKSGLPSDRFSAERTGGSVSTLTIQRTQQEDSAVYLCASSLSFGARGQYFGPGTRLTVT.

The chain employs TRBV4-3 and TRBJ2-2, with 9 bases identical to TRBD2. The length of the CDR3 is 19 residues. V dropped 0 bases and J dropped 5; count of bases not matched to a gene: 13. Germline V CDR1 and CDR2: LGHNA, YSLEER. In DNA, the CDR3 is TGCGCCAGCAGCCAAGATTACTTTAGCGGGAGCGTCTTGACCGGGGAGCTGTTTTTT. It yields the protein CASSQDYFSGSVLTGELFF.

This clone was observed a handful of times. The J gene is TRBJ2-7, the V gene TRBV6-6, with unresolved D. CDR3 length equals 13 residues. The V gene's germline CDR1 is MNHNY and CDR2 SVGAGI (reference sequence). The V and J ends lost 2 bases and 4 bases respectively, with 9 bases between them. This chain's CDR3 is CASSYLRSYEQYF. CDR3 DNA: TGTGCCAGCAGTTACCTTCGGTCGTACGAGCAGTACTTC.

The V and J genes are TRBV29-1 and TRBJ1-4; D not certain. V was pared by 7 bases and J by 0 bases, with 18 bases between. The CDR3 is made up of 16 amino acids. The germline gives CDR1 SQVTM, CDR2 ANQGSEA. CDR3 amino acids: CSAKSWSSTTNEKLFF. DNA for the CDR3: TGCAGCGCTAAAAGCTGGTCTTCAACAACTAATGAAAAACTGTTTTTT.

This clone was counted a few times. In nucleotides, the CDR3 is TGTGCCAGTAGTACTACCCGGACAGCCGATCCAATTGACAAAAACATTCAGTACTTC. Its translation is CASSTTRTADPIDKNIQYF. V usage is TRBV19 and J usage is TRBJ2-4; D may be TRBD1 (6 bases). The CDR3 length is 19 residues. Deletions cut 4 bases from V and 3 bases from J, with 25 bases between. Per the germline V gene, CDR1 is LNHDA and CDR2 is SQIVND (reference sequence). The whole variable domain, filled in from reference TRBV19 and TRBJ2-4, reads DGGITQSPKYLFRKEGQNVTLSCEQNLNHDAMYWYRQDPGQGLRLIYYSQIVNDFQKGDIAEGYSVSREKKESFPLTVTSAQKNPTAFYLCASSTTRTADPIDKNIQYFGAGTRLSVL.

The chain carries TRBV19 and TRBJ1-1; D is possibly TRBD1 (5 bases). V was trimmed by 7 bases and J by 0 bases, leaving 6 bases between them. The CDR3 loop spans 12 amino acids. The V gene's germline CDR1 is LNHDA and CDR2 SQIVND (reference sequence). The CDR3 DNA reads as TGTGCCAGTACAGGGCTGAACACTGAAGCTTTCTTT. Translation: CASTGLNTEAFF. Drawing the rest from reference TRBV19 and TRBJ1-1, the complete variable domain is DGGITQSPKYLFRKEGQNVTLSCEQNLNHDAMYWYRQDPGQGLRLIYYSQIVNDFQKGDIAEGYSVSREKKESFPLTVTSAQKNPTAFYLCASTGLNTEAFFGQGTRLTVV.